A selection of T cell receptor beta chains follows, all from one sample in a study of T-cell memory formation after mild COVID-19. One entry per CDR3 protein, called by TCRdb with MiXCR from the 5' RACE reads. The sample consists of roughly 160,000 distinct CDR3 sequences, roughly 11% of them appearing once. The sequenced sample consisted of PBMCs or a T cell subset sorted from them (not recorded which). These receptors all come from a man between 18 and 35 years old who had mild COVID-19 (a few samples of this study predate the infection). Cell type and time point are not known. CDR3s include the opening cysteine and the closing phenylalanine or tryptophan. Each record gives: V gene, J gene, clone size, D gene, CDR3 DNA, CDR3 protein. A D gene is named only where the DNA matches it firmly. A clone size is listed for some rows: how often the clone was seen (once, few, many), or a class if it is expanded.

>TRBV24-1|TRBJ2-3|many|TRBD1
TGTGCCACCAGTGTTACAGGGACAGATAATTCAGATACGCAGTATTTT
CATSVTGTDNSDTQYF
>TRBV5-1|TRBJ2-2|few|.
TGCGCCAGCAGCCCGGGGGGCGGGTCCTCCACCGGGGAGCTGTTTTTT
CASSPGGGSSTGELFF
>TRBV7-9|TRBJ2-1|few|.
TGTGCCAGCAGCTTGGAGGGGCTGGAGCAGTTCTTC
CASSLEGLEQFF
>TRBV5-5|TRBJ1-3|few|.
TGTGCCAGCAGCTCCCCGGGAGGTGGGAACACCATATATTTT
CASSSPGGGNTIYF
>TRBV20-1|TRBJ1-5|few|TRBD1
TGCAGTGCTAGGGTCTCCGGGACAGGCTACAATCAGCCCCAGCATTTT
CSARVSGTGYNQPQHF
>TRBV20-1|TRBJ2-7|few|.
TGCAGTGTACGGAATCGTGACTACGAGCAGTACTTC
CSVRNRDYEQYF
>TRBV4-3|TRBJ2-3|many|TRBD2
TGCGCCAGCAGCCAAGATGTAGGCGGGGGGGCGATCGATACGCAGTATTTT
CASSQDVGGGAIDTQYF
>TRBV4-1|TRBJ2-5|.|TRBD2
TGCGCCAGCAGCCAAGATAGGGGACTAGCGGGGGGCCAAGAGACCCAGTACTTC
CASSQDRGLAGGQETQYF
>TRBV24-1|TRBJ2-1|.|TRBD1
TGTGCCACCAGTGGAAGGACAGGGGGCTTGGGGGAGCAGTTCTTC
CATSGRTGGLGEQFF
>TRBV20-1|TRBJ2-5|.|TRBD2
TGCAGTGCTAGACTCTTTTCGGGGGGAGGAGAAACCCAGTACTTC
CSARLFSGGGETQYF
>TRBV6-5|TRBJ2-1|.|TRBD1
TGTGCCTCCTGGTCCGGACAGGGGTACAATGAGCAGTTCTTC
CASWSGQGYNEQFF
>TRBV15|TRBJ1-2|.|.
TGTGCCACCAGCAGAGATCCCGTTAAGGTTCTCGACTACACCTTC
CATSRDPVKVLDYTF
>TRBV18|TRBJ1-2|few|TRBD1
TGTGCCAGCTCACCACGGACAGGCCAAGACTATGGCTACACCTTC
CASSPRTGQDYGYTF
>TRBV12-3/TRBV12-4|TRBJ2-3|few|TRBD2
TGTGCCAGCAGGGGACTAGAAAGCACAGATACGCAGTATTTT
CASRGLESTDTQYF
>TRBV11-2|TRBJ1-2|many|.
TGTGCCAGCAGCCGGTATGAGTATGGCTACACCTTC
CASSRYEYGYTF
>TRBV12-3/TRBV12-4|TRBJ2-5|.|.
TGTGCCAGCAGTTCTCGGGGCGGCCAAGAGACCCAGTACTTC
CASSSRGGQETQYF
>TRBV4-1|TRBJ1-4|.|.
TGCGCCAGCAGCCACAGGGGTGCTAATGAAAAACTGTTTTTT
CASSHRGANEKLFF
>TRBV7-9|TRBJ2-1|.|.
TGTGCCAGCAGCTTAGAGGGTAGGGGGAATGAGCAGTTCTTC
CASSLEGRGNEQFF
>TRBV7-2|TRBJ1-1|few|.
TGTGCCAGCAGCTTGGGGGGGGCGACGACTGAAGCTTTCTTT
CASSLGGATTEAFF
>TRBV7-3|TRBJ2-4|few|TRBD1
TGTGCCAGCAGCTTCACAGGGGCAGGAAACATTCAGTACTTC
CASSFTGAGNIQYF
>TRBV10-2|TRBJ2-7|few|.
TGCGCCAGCAGTGAGATGAGTTACGAGCAGTACTTC
CASSEMSYEQYF
>TRBV11-1|TRBJ2-3|.|TRBD1
TGTGCCAGCGGCCGGGACAGGATAACAGATACGCAGTATTTT
CASGRDRITDTQYF
>TRBV7-2|TRBJ1-5|.|.
TGTGCCAGCAGCCCCGGCTCGGGCAATCAGCCCCAGCATTTT
CASSPGSGNQPQHF
>TRBV12-3/TRBV12-4|TRBJ1-2|.|.
TGTGCCAGCAGTCTTCGGCTTGGCTATGGCTACACCTTC
CASSLRLGYGYTF
>TRBV4-2|TRBJ2-6|.|.
TGTGCCAGCAGCCAAGGGGCCAGGGTGTCCGGGGCCAACGTCCTGACTTTC
CASSQGARVSGANVLTF
>TRBV7-2|TRBJ1-3|.|.
TGTGCCAGCAGCTTAGTAGTGACAGGAGGAAACACCATATATTTT
CASSLVVTGGNTIYF
>TRBV5-1|TRBJ1-2|.|.
TGCGCCAGCAGCTTGGAAGCAGGCTGGGATGGCTACACCTTC
CASSLEAGWDGYTF
>TRBV12-3/TRBV12-4|TRBJ1-2|few|.
TGTGCCAGCAGTCCGACCCCAGGGGTTGGCTATGGCTACACCTTC
CASSPTPGVGYGYTF
>TRBV11-2|TRBJ2-3|.|.
TGTGCCAGCAGCTTAGGTTTGCGCTACCCTGCTGGGGCAGATACGCAGTATTTT
CASSLGLRYPAGADTQYF
>TRBV6-6|TRBJ1-1|few|.
TGTGCCAGCAGTTACTCAGGGGTGACTGAAGCTTTCTTT
CASSYSGVTEAFF
>TRBV2|TRBJ2-3|.|.
TGTGCCAGCAGTGAAAACTCCCTCGCGGGAGATACGCAGTATTTT
CASSENSLAGDTQYF
>TRBV5-1|TRBJ2-3|.|.
TGCGCCAGCAGCTTGGCCAGTAGCGGACTCACAGATACGCAGTATTTT
CASSLASSGLTDTQYF
>TRBV5-1|TRBJ2-5|many|.
TGCGCCAGCAGACCTACACCGGCCGGGGAGACCCAGTACTTC
CASRPTPAGETQYF
>TRBV5-6|TRBJ1-1|.|.
TGTGCCAGCAGCTTCCCTCGCACTGAAGCTTTCTTT
CASSFPRTEAFF
>TRBV30|TRBJ1-1|.|.
TGTGCCTGGAGTAAAGGGTTAGGAGGGACTGAAGCTTTCTTT
CAWSKGLGGTEAFF
>TRBV7-2|TRBJ2-6|.|.
TGTGCCAGCAGCTTAGTCGCCGGCACCTCTGGGGCCAACGTCCTGACTTTC
CASSLVAGTSGANVLTF
>TRBV5-1|TRBJ2-5|many|TRBD2
TGCGCCAGCAGCCCGGGATCTAGCGGGGGGTACCAAGAGACCCAGTACTTC
CASSPGSSGGYQETQYF
>TRBV3-1|TRBJ2-4|.|.
TGTGCCAGCAGCCAACAACAGGGAGGCATTCAGTACTTC
CASSQQQGGIQYF
>TRBV20-1|TRBJ1-2|few|TRBD1
TGCAGTGCAATCGAGCAGGGGGACTATGGCTACACCTTC
CSAIEQGDYGYTF
>TRBV7-2|TRBJ1-2|few|TRBD1
TGTGCCAGCAGCTTAGGAGCCGGGACAGAGGCTAACTATGGCTACACCTTC
CASSLGAGTEANYGYTF
>TRBV24-1|TRBJ2-2|.|.
TGTGCCACCAGTGATTTGGGGGGCGCGAGCACCGGGGAGCTGTTTTTT
CATSDLGGASTGELFF
>TRBV7-3|TRBJ2-3|.|.
TGTGCCAGCAGCTTGATTGCGGCCCCAGATACGCAGTATTTT
CASSLIAAPDTQYF
>TRBV6-5|TRBJ2-1|.|.
TGTGCCAGCAGACTGCTCAATGAGCAGTTCTTC
CASRLLNEQFF
>TRBV19|TRBJ1-1|few|.
TGTGCCAGTAGTATAGGGACCCAGAACACTGAAGCTTTCTTT
CASSIGTQNTEAFF
>TRBV4-2|TRBJ1-2|.|TRBD1
TGTGCCAGCAGCCAGGCGGACAGGGTGGAAGGCTACACCTTC
CASSQADRVEGYTF